Below are 12 T cell receptor beta chains sequenced from a single sample in a study of blood T cell repertoires in COVID-19. Clones were read by immunoSEQ multiplex PCR, and TCRdb kept only the in-frame ones, dropping some. Found here are 150,000 to 200,000 clones, roughly 85% of them singletons; the top ten hold roughly 21%. The material sequenced was peripheral blood. Receptors originate from a man aged 60-69 years with active or convalescent COVID-19.

The chain is built from TRBV7-3 and TRBJ2-5; 8 bases are a match to TRBD2. The J segment lost 4 bases and the V segment lost 6 bases, leaving 4 bases of the junction unmatched. Germline CDR1 and CDR2: SGHTA and FQGTGA. The length of the CDR3 is 13 residues. In DNA form, the CDR3 reads TGTGCCAGCAGTAGCGGGAACTCAGAGACCCAGTACTTC. Encoded protein: CASSSGNSETQYF.

The rearrangement links TRBV5-1 to TRBJ2-3; 13 bases match TRBD2. This CDR3 comprises 15 residues. Germline values: CDR1 SGHRS, CDR2 YFSETQ. V was clipped by 2 bases and J by 4 bases; unmatched bases: 1. The chain's CDR3 is CASSFGLAGADTQYF. In nucleotides, the CDR3 is TGCGCCAGCAGCTTCGGACTAGCGGGGGCAGATACGCAGTATTTT.

A single count supports this clone. The chain employs TRBV6-6 and TRBJ1-5; possible D gene TRBD1, 5 bases. CDR1 and CDR2 (germline): MNHNY, SVGAGI (reference sequence). The CDR3 runs 15 residues. Trimming left V 5 bases short and J 3 bases short, with 14 bases between. The CDR3 coding sequence is TGTGCCAGCAGTGTCTTAGGGACTGCCAATCAGCCCCAGCATTTT. Translated: CASSVLGTANQPQHF.

The gene calls are TRBV3-1 (or the pseudogene TRBV3-2) and TRBJ1-2; 7 bases are a match to TRBD1. Germline loops: CDR1 LGHDT, CDR2 YNNKEL (reference sequence). Trimming at V came to 4 bases and at J to 5 bases, leaving 7 bases not matched to a gene. The CDR3 extends over 14 amino acids. CDR3 in amino acids: CASSPRQGVYGYTF. DNA of the CDR3: TGTGCCAGCAGCCCGAGACAGGGTGTGTATGGCTACACCTTC.

This sequence joins TRBV18 and TRBJ1-1; TRBD1 matches at 10 bases. Germline assignment: CDR1 KGHSH and CDR2 LQKENI. The CDR3 loop spans 13 amino acids. V shed 5 bases and J 7 bases; nucleotides not matched to a gene: 4. The CDR3: CASSATGGDEAFF. CDR3 in DNA: TGTGCCAGCTCAGCGACAGGGGGCGATGAAGCTTTCTTT.

The V gene is TRBV7-9, the J gene TRBJ1-2; the match to TRBD1 covers 10 bases. CDR3 length: 17 amino acids. Germline-derived CDR1 and CDR2 are SEHNR and FQNEAQ (reference sequence). Trimming cost V 2 bases and J 0 bases; bases outside gene matches: 6. The CDR3 is CASSLRQGARSNYGYTF. For the CDR3, the DNA is TGTGCCAGCAGCTTAAGACAGGGGGCACGATCTAACTATGGCTACACCTTC.

V usage is TRBV5-6 and J usage is TRBJ2-3; D possibly corresponds to TRBD1 (5 bases). The V end was cut by 4 bases, the J end by 9 bases, with 15 bases between. CDR1 is SGHDT, CDR2 YYEEEE, per germline. The CDR3 is made up of 13 amino acids. For the CDR3, the DNA is TGTGCCAGCAGCATACCCACAGGTCCGACGCAGTATTTT. Translated: CASSIPTGPTQYF. Filled out from reference TRBV5-6 and TRBJ2-3, the complete variable domain reads DAGVTQSPTHLIKTRGQQVTLRCSPKSGHDTVSWYQQALGQGPQFIFQYYEEEERQRGNFPDRFSGHQFPNYSSELNVNALLLGDSALYLCASSIPTGPTQYFGPGTRLTVL.

The chain uses TRBV7-3 and TRBJ2-1, with 12 bases aligning to TRBD2. Germline V gene sequence: CDR1 SGHTA, CDR2 FQGTGA. This CDR3 region has 16 residues. V was clipped by 3 bases and J by 4 bases; unmatched bases: 4. CDR3 region: CASSFSTSGGYNEQFF. In DNA form, the CDR3 reads TGTGCCAGCAGCTTTTCGACTAGCGGGGGATACAATGAGCAGTTCTTC.

The chain links TRBV24-1 to TRBJ2-2; D might be TRBD1 (5 bases). Germline CDR1 and CDR2: KGHDR and SFDVKD. This CDR3 is 14 amino acids long. V lost 4 bases to trimming and J lost 7 bases, with 12 bases between them. CDR3 loop: CATSENGASGELFF. As DNA, the CDR3 is TGTGCCACCAGTGAGAATGGGGCTAGCGGGGAGCTGTTTTTT.

V gene TRBV18 combines with J gene TRBJ2-6; D gene unclear. The V gene's germline CDR1 is KGHSH and CDR2 LQKENI. Trimming removed 3 bases at V and 0 bases at J, with 15 bases between. The CDR3 covers 18 residues. DNA of the CDR3: TGTGCCAGCTCACCGTCCGAGGCGCGGCACTCTGGGGCCAACGTCCTGACTTTC. Its protein product is CASSPSEARHSGANVLTF.

This clone was found once. The chain has TRBV5-4 and TRBJ2-2; TRBD1 agrees at 9 bases. The CDR3 length is 16 residues. Germline V lookup: CDR1 SGHNT, CDR2 YYREEE (reference sequence). The V and J ends lost 4 bases and 3 bases, in that order; junction bases with no gene match: 7. CDR3 amino acids: CASSPLGTGYTGELFF. The CDR3 DNA is TGTGCCAGCAGCCCCCTCGGGACAGGGTACACCGGGGAGCTGTTTTTT. The whole variable domain, remainder taken from reference TRBV5-4 and TRBJ2-2, is ETGVTQSPTHLIKTRGQQVTLRCSSQSGHNTVSWYQQALGQGPQFIFQYYREEENGRGNFPPRFSGLQFPNYSSELNVNALELDDSALYLCASSPLGTGYTGELFFGEGSRLTVL.

The chain has TRBV9 and TRBJ2-7; 8 bases line up with TRBD2. The CDR3 loop spans 14 amino acids. Germline V gene lookup returns CDR1 SGDLS and CDR2 YYNGEE. The junction had 3 bases not matched to a gene; V was cut back by 3 bases and J by 1 base. CDR3 amino acids: CASSARGGSYEQYF. CDR3 in DNA: TGTGCCAGCAGCGCCCGCGGGGGGTCCTACGAGCAGTACTTC.